This T cell receptor beta chain was captured in a study of blood T cell repertoires in COVID-19. Study overall: Sample material is recorded as cDNA or gDNA derived from T cells, B-cell-depleted T cells, or PBMCs.

TCRdb keeps only in-frame clones here, not all; method: immunoSEQ multiplex PCR. The repertoire holds more than 110,000 clones, with roughly four fifths as singletons. The sequence was obtained from a human donor in a cohort sampled during active COVID-19. The sample comprised peripheral blood.

The CDR3 reads CASSLLQGRETQYF. The CDR3 DNA reads as TGCGCCAGCAGCTTGCTACAGGGTCGAGAGACCCAGTACTTC. The chain carries TRBV5-1 and TRBJ2-5; D may be TRBD1 (6 bases). Trimming removed 1 base from V and 4 bases from J, with 11 bases in between. This CDR3 is 14 amino acids long. From germline, CDR1 is SGHRS and CDR2 YFSETQ. Full variable domain (missing parts from reference TRBV5-1 and TRBJ2-5): KAGVTQTPRYLIKTRGQQVTLSCSPISGHRSVSWYQQTPGQGLQFLFEYFSETQRNKGNFPGRFSGRQFSNSRSEMNVSTLELGDSALYLCASSLLQGRETQYFGPGTRLLVL.